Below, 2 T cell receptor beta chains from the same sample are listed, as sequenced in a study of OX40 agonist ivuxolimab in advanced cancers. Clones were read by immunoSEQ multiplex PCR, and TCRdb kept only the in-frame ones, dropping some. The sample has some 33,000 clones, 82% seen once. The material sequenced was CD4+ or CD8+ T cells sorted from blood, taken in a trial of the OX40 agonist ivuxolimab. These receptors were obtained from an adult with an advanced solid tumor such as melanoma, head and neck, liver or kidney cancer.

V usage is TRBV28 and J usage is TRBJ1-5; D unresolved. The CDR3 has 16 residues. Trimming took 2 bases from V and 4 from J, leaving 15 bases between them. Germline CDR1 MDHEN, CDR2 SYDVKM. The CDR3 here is CASSLNRRPHNQPQHF. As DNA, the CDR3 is TGTGCCAGCAGTTTAAACCGCCGGCCCCATAATCAGCCCCAGCATTTT.

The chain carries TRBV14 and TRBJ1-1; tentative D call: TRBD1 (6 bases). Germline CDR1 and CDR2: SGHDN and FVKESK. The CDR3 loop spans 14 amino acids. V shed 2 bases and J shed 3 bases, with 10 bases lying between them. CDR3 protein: CASSQQWGHTEAFF. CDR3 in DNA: TGTGCCAGCAGCCAACAGTGGGGGCACACTGAAGCTTTCTTT. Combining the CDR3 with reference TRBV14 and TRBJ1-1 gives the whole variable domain EAGVTQFPSHSVIEKGQTVTLRCDPISGHDNLYWYRRVMGKEIKFLLHFVKESKQDESGMPNNRFLAERTGGTYSTLKVQPAELEDSGVYFCASSQQWGHTEAFFGQGTRLTVV.